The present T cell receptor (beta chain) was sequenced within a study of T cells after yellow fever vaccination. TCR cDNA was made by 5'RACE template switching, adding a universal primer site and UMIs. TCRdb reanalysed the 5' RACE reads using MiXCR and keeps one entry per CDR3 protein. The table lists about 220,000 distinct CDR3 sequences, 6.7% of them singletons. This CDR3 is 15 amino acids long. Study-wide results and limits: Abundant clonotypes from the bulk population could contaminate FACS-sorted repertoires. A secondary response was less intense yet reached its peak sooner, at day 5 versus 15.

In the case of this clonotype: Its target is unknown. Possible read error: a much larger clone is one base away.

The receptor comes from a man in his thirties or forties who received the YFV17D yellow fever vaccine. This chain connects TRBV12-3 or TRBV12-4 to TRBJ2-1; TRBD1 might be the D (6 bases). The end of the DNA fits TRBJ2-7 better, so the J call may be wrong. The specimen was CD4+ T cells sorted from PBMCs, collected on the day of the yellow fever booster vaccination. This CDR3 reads CASSLSPSGTNEQYF. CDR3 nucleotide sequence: TGTGCCAGCAGTTTAAGCCCCTCAGGGACAAATGAGCAGTACTTC.